The 30 T cell receptor beta chains below come from one sample, sequenced in a study of blood T cell repertoires in COVID-19. Profiled with immunoSEQ multiplex PCR; TCRdb holds only in-frame clones, not every one. In the table there are under 300,000 clones, roughly 86% of which are singletons. Source material: PBMCs or T cells enriched from blood (not recorded which). The receptors stem from a woman aged 55-69 years who had recovered from COVID-19.

The chain recombines TRBV7-3 with TRBJ2-2; perhaps TRBD2 as D (6 bases). The CDR3 totals 14 residues. V was shortened by 5 bases and J by 4 bases, with 11 bases between the two germline ends. Germline V gene sequence: CDR1 SGHTA, CDR2 FQGTGA. In DNA form, the CDR3 reads TGTGCCAGCAGCCGTGGGACTCTCACCGGGGAGCTGTTTTTT. Amino acids: CASSRGTLTGELFF.

The rearrangement joins TRBV6-5 to TRBJ1-5, with 9 bases lining up with TRBD1. The CDR3 spans 16 residues. The J segment lost 1 base and the V segment lost 0 bases, leaving 1 base of the junction unmatched. Germline assignment: CDR1 MNHEY and CDR2 SVGAGI. The CDR3 is CASSYSGQGSNQPQHF. DNA for the CDR3: TGTGCCAGCAGTTACTCTGGACAGGGGAGCAATCAGCCCCAGCATTTT.

J is TRBJ1-1 and V is TRBV28, with D perhaps TRBD1 (6 bases). Germline assignment: CDR1 MDHEN and CDR2 SYDVKM. The CDR3 is 14 residues long. V lost 7 bases and J 1 base, leaving 13 bases between the germline ends. The CDR3 coding sequence is TGTGCCAGCAATGAATTGGACAGGAACACTGAAGCTTTCTTT. Residues: CASNELDRNTEAFF.

The V gene is TRBV10-1, the J gene TRBJ1-5, with D perhaps TRBD1 (5 bases). With 4 bases removed from V and 0 bases from J, the gap between germline ends came to 13 bases. Germline lookup yields CDR1 WNHNN and CDR2 SYGVQD (reference sequence). This CDR3 comprises 16 residues. The CDR3 protein is CASSAVWDFSNQPQHF. The CDR3 region has the DNA TGCGCCAGCAGTGCAGTTTGGGACTTTAGCAATCAGCCCCAGCATTTT.

The V call is TRBV19, the J call TRBJ2-1; possible D gene TRBD2, 5 bases. The V end lost 7 bases, the J end lost 11 bases, and 18 bases lay between the germline ends. The CDR3 consists of 13 residues. Per the germline V gene, CDR1 is LNHDA and CDR2 is SQIVND (reference sequence). Written as DNA, the CDR3 is TGTGCCAGTATCCCGGACTCTTCCCTGAAGCAGTTCTTC. This codes for CASIPDSSLKQFF.

The chain joins TRBV7-8 to TRBJ2-2, with D uncertain. Deletions cut 4 bases from V and 7 bases from J, with 4 bases between. The CDR3 extends over 11 amino acids. CDR1 and CDR2 (germline): SGHVS, FQNEAQ. The chain's CDR3 is CASSSFGELFF. The CDR3, as DNA: TGTGCCAGCAGCTCCTTCGGGGAGCTGTTTTTT.

The V gene is TRBV27, the J gene TRBJ2-7; no clear D. Trimming removed 8 bases from V and 4 bases from J, with 6 bases in between. The CDR3 runs to 10 residues. CDR1 is MNHEY, CDR2 SMNVEV, per germline (reference sequence). CDR3 DNA sequence: TGTGCCAGCCTCCTTTACGAGCAGTACTTC. Amino acids: CASLLYEQYF.

Turning to this clone: The same CDR3 also results from other DNA sequences found in this sample. The chain combines TRBV20-1 with TRBJ1-2; a possible D gene is TRBD1 (6 bases). Per the germline V gene, CDR1 is DFQATT and CDR2 is SNEGSKA (reference sequence). Trimming took off 3 bases at V and 4 bases at J, with 9 bases between the two ends. CDR3 length: 12 residues. Written as DNA, the CDR3 is TGCAGTGCTAGTGGCAGGGGCTATGGCTACACCTTC. Translating it yields CSASGRGYGYTF.

The chain has TRBV28 and TRBJ2-2, with no clear D. The germline CDR1 and CDR2 sequences are MDHEN and SYDVKM. CDR3 length: 14 amino acids. The germline V and J ends were trimmed by 2 bases and 7 bases, with 11 bases remaining between them. The DNA for the CDR3 is TGTGCCAGCAGTTTAGGGCAGTCCCTCGGGGAGCTGTTTTTT. Encoded protein: CASSLGQSLGELFF.

The genes are TRBV9 and TRBJ1-4; a possible D gene is TRBD1 (6 bases). The germline V gene has CDR1 SGDLS and CDR2 YYNGEE. Trimming removed 4 bases at V and 0 bases at J, with 10 bases between. The CDR3 length is 15 residues. The CDR3 nucleotides are TGTGCCAGCAGCCCCACAGGGACAACTAATGAAAAACTGTTTTTT. Protein product: CASSPTGTTNEKLFF.

This chain joins TRBV4-2 and TRBJ1-6; D may be TRBD1 (5 bases). The CDR3 consists of 15 residues. V was cut by 2 bases and J by 5 bases, with 10 bases left in between. Germline V gene lookup returns CDR1 LGHNA and CDR2 YNFKEQ. CDR3 bases: TGTGCCAGCAGCCAACAACAGGATAATAATTCACCCCTCCACTTT. Its protein product is CASSQQQDNNSPLHF.

The chain uses TRBV10-3 and TRBJ2-2; TRBD1 aligns across 7 bases. There are 12 residues in the CDR3. Germline-derived CDR1 and CDR2 are ENHRY and SYGVKD. The CDR3 region has the DNA TGTGCAACCGGGACAGACACCGGGGAGCTGTTTTTT. Protein product: CATGTDTGELFF.

The chain combines TRBV30 with TRBJ2-5; D may be TRBD2 (7 bases). Germline assignment: CDR1 GTSNPN and CDR2 SVGIG (reference sequence). Trimming took off 0 bases at V and 3 bases at J, with 14 bases between the two ends. This CDR3 is built from 15 residues. The CDR3 protein is CAWSVQGGREETQYF. CDR3 in DNA: TGTGCCTGGAGTGTACAGGGCGGGAGAGAAGAGACCCAGTACTTC.

The chain combines TRBV5-8 with TRBJ1-6, with D possibly TRBD1 on 6 matching bases. The CDR3 sequence is 15 residues long. Germline values: CDR1 SGHTS, CDR2 YDEGEE. The V end was cut by 3 bases, the J end by 4 bases, with 11 bases between. In nucleotides, the CDR3 is TGTGCCAGCAGCTGGGGGGGCTTTTATAATTCACCCCTCCACTTT. It codes for CASSWGGFYNSPLHF.

The chain carries TRBV5-1 and TRBJ2-7; 13 bases fit TRBD2. The V and J ends lost 2 bases and 4 bases, in that order; junction bases with no gene match: 18. CDR3 length: 20 amino acids. In germline, CDR1 is SGHRS, CDR2 YFSETQ. The CDR3 DNA reads as TGCGCCAGCAGCTTATTGGGGCCCAAGCGGACTAGCGGGAGTCGGTACGAGCAGTACTTC. Protein product: CASSLLGPKRTSGSRYEQYF.

The chain recombines TRBV23-1 with TRBJ1-4, with a weak D call TRBD1 (5 bases). TRBV23-1 is identified as an open reading frame with a role that is uncertain. This CDR3 contains 15 residues. Trimming shortened V by 6 bases and J by 7 bases, and 18 bases separated the two germline ends. This CDR3 reads CASRGVSGFPEKLFF. DNA for the CDR3: TGCGCCAGCAGAGGGGTATCGGGCTTTCCTGAAAAACTGTTTTTT.

The chain has TRBV30 and TRBJ2-7; 8 bases agree with TRBD2. After removal of 8 bases from V and 7 bases from J, the junction contained 13 bases not matched to a gene. Germline V gene lookup returns CDR1 GTSNPN and CDR2 SVGIG (reference sequence). There are 13 residues in the CDR3. This CDR3 is CARKGAGVGEQYF. Written as DNA, the CDR3 is TGTGCCCGGAAGGGAGCGGGAGTTGGTGAGCAGTACTTC.

The CDR3 loop reads CASSVTSNSNQPQHF. The CDR3 DNA sequence: TGTGCCAGTAGTGTCACAAGTAATAGCAATCAGCCCCAGCATTTT. This sequence joins TRBV19 and TRBJ1-5; D unclear. Trimming pared 5 bases from V and 0 bases from J, leaving 11 bases between. This CDR3 is built from 15 residues. Germline CDR1 reads LNHDA; CDR2 reads SQIVND (reference sequence).

The chain joins TRBV11-2 to TRBJ2-7, with TRBD1 matching 8 bases. Per the germline V gene, CDR1 is SGHAT and CDR2 is FQNNGV. This CDR3 is built from 14 residues. V was pared by 5 bases and J by 5 bases, with 8 bases of the junction left unmatched. Written as DNA, the CDR3 is TGTGCCAGCAGCCCCCAGGGGGCAGGGCACGAGCAGTACTTC. Encoded protein: CASSPQGAGHEQYF.

This sequence joins TRBV5-1 and TRBJ2-1, with D possibly being TRBD1 (5 bases). The CDR3 has 15 residues. CDR1 and CDR2 from the germline V gene are SGHRS and YFSETQ. V dropped 0 bases and J dropped 0 bases, with 7 bases sitting between them. The CDR3 is CASSLEGVSYNEQFF. CDR3 in DNA: TGCGCCAGCAGCTTGGAAGGGGTCTCCTACAATGAGCAGTTCTTC.

This clone was found once. The chain employs TRBV3-1 (or the pseudogene TRBV3-2) and TRBJ2-2, with 9 bases aligning to TRBD2. CDR1 LGHDT and CDR2 YNNKEL come from the germline V gene (reference sequence). The CDR3 runs to 15 residues. After removal of 3 bases from V and 7 bases from J, the junction contained 6 bases not matched to a gene. CDR3 loop: CASSHRGGAVGELFF. The CDR3 bases are TGTGCCAGCAGCCATCGCGGGGGGGCGGTCGGGGAGCTGTTTTTT.

The chain employs TRBV2 and TRBJ1-6, with 9 bases fitting TRBD1. Looked up from germline, CDR1 is SNHLY and CDR2 is FYNNEI. V gave up 2 bases and J gave up 8 bases; unmatched junction bases: 4. The CDR3 runs 15 residues. The CDR3 sequence: CASSESGQGHSPLHF. CDR3 sequence (DNA): TGTGCCAGCAGTGAATCGGGACAGGGCCATTCACCCCTCCACTTT.

The chain combines TRBV7-9 with TRBJ2-7; 8 bases fit TRBD1. The CDR3 is 14 residues long. The V and J ends lost 5 bases and 2 bases, in that order; junction bases with no gene match: 5. Per germline, CDR1 SEHNR and CDR2 FQNEAQ (reference sequence). The CDR3 protein is CASSPGQGTYEQYF. CDR3 bases: TGTGCCAGCAGCCCCGGACAGGGAACCTACGAGCAGTACTTC. Looking up the rest from reference TRBV7-9 and TRBJ2-7 gives the full variable domain: DTGVSQNPRHKITKRGQNVTFRCDPISEHNRLYWYRQTLGQGPEFLTYFQNEAQLEKSRLLSDRFSAERPKGSFSTLEIQRTEQGDSAMYLCASSPGQGTYEQYFGPGTRLTVT.

The chain has TRBV29-1 and TRBJ2-5; the D is unclear. The CDR3 is 13 amino acids. V was trimmed by 7 bases and J by 2 bases, leaving 14 bases between them. CDR1 is SQVTM and CDR2 is ANQGSEA in the germline V gene. The CDR3 DNA reads TGCAGCGCCTTTGCCCAGCGACAAGAGACCCAGTACTTC. Its translation is CSAFAQRQETQYF. Full variable domain (rest looked up from reference TRBV29-1 and TRBJ2-5): SAVISQKPSRDICQRGTSLTIQCQVDSQVTMMFWYRQQPGQSLTLIATANQGSEATYESGFVIDKFPISRPNLTFSTLTVSNMSPEDSSIYLCSAFAQRQETQYFGPGTRLLVL.

The J gene is TRBJ1-2, the V gene TRBV2; 9 bases map to TRBD1. Germline trimming cut 11 bases from V and 8 bases from J; bases unmatched to any gene: 9. The CDR3 has 12 residues. The germline CDR1 and CDR2 sequences are SNHLY and FYNNEI. CDR3 protein: CAGHRGQKGYTF. The DNA of the CDR3 is TGTGCCGGTCACAGGGGGCAGAAGGGCTACACCTTC.

Note on this clone: Other nucleotide sequences from this sample produce the same CDR3. This chain uses TRBV28 with TRBJ1-1; TRBD1 agrees at 9 bases. The CDR3 loop spans 14 amino acids. Germline V gene data show CDR1 as MDHEN and CDR2 as SYDVKM. V was clipped by 6 bases and J by 4 bases; unmatched bases: 6. The CDR3, as DNA: TGTGCCAGCAGCCCCGGGACAGGGCGCACTGAAGCTTTCTTT. Translation: CASSPGTGRTEAFF.

V usage is TRBV5-1 and J usage is TRBJ2-4, with TRBD1 identical over 8 bases. The CDR3 runs 15 residues. With 1 base clipped from V and 5 bases from J, the junction kept 5 bases outside the gene matches. The germline gives CDR1 SGHRS, CDR2 YFSETQ. In DNA, the CDR3 is TGCGCCAGCAGCTTGCAGGGGGCGTCGGAAAACATTCAGTACTTC. Protein product: CASSLQGASENIQYF.

The chain joins TRBV4-2 to TRBJ1-2; D is unclear. This CDR3 region has 13 residues. The germline gives CDR1 LGHNA, CDR2 YNFKEQ. The ends were cut back, 0 bases at V and 7 bases at J, with 9 bases in the middle. CDR3 loop: CASSQDGASGYTF. In DNA, the CDR3 is TGTGCCAGCAGCCAAGACGGAGCAAGTGGCTACACCTTC.

The chain carries TRBV11-2 and TRBJ2-7; D call uncertain. This CDR3 comprises 15 residues. Germline loops: CDR1 SGHAT, CDR2 FQNNGV. Trimming took 1 base from V and 3 from J, leaving 13 bases between them. The CDR3 sequence is CASSLGVAVGYEQYF. The DNA of the CDR3 is TGTGCCAGCAGCTTAGGGGTAGCAGTAGGCTACGAGCAGTACTTC.

The table lists this clone with a count of one. The chain couples TRBV28 to TRBJ1-5; D is undetermined. V was trimmed by 2 bases and J by 2 bases, leaving 4 bases between them. In germline, CDR1 is MDHEN, CDR2 SYDVKM. This CDR3 is 13 amino acids long. DNA for the CDR3: TGTGCCAGCAGTTTAGCGGGCAATCAGCCCCAGCATTTT. It codes for CASSLAGNQPQHF.